Sequencing of this TCR beta chain was carried out in a study of blood T cell repertoires in COVID-19. About the research overall: Acute and convalescent COVID-19 samples came from the United States, Italy and Spain. Sample material is recorded as cDNA or gDNA derived from T cells, B-cell-depleted T cells, or PBMCs.

Germline loops: CDR1 LGHDT, CDR2 YNNKEL (reference sequence). V lost 2 bases and J lost 3, with 10 bases in between. This CDR3 is built from 14 residues. Methods used by the authors: Researchers report that nucleated cell counts were estimated from reference gene primer amplification. The table came from immunoSEQ multiplex PCR; TCRdb's copy has only in-frame clones and leaves some out. D and trimming come from the DNA, and the V and J calls and clone size come from that table. Here the sample spans approximately 230,000 clones, about 86% being singletons. The clonotype originates from an elderly man with acute or convalescent COVID-19. The chain carries TRBV3-1 (or the pseudogene TRBV3-2) and TRBJ1-2; D not certain. Sequenced sample: peripheral blood. CDR3 sequence: CASSQRGPDYGYTF. CDR3 DNA: TGTGCCAGCAGCCAAAGAGGGCCGGACTATGGCTACACCTTC.